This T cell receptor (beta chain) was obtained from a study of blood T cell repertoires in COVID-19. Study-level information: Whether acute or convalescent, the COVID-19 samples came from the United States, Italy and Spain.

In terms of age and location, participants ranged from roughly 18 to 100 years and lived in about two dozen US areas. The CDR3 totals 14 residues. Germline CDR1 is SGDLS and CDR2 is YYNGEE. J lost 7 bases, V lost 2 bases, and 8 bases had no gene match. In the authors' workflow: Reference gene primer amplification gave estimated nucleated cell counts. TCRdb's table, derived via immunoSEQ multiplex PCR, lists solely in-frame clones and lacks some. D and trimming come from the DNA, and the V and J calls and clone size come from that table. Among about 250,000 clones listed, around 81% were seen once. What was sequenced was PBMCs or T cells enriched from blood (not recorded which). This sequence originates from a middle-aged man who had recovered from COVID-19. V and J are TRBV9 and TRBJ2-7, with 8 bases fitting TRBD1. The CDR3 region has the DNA TGTGCCAGCAGCGTTGGACAGGGTAGTGGAGAGCAGTACTTC. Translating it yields CASSVGQGSGEQYF.